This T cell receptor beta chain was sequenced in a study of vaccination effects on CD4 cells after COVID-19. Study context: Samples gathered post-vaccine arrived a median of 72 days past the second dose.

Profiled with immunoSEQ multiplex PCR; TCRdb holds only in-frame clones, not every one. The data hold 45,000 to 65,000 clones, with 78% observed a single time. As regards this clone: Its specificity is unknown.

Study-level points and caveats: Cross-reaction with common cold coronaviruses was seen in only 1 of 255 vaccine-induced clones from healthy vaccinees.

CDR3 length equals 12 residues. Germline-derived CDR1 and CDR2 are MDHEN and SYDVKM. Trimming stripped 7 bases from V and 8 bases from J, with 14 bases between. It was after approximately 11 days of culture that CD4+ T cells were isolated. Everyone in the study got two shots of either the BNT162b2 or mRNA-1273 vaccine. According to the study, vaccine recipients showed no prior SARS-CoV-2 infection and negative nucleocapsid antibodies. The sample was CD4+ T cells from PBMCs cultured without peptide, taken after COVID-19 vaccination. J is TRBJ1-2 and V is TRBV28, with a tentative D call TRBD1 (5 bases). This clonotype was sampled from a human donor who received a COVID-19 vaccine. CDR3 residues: CASTRIQGGYTF. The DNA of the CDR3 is TGTGCCAGCACCCGCATTCAGGGAGGCTACACCTTC.